One and the same sample provided the 14 T cell receptor beta chains below, sequenced in a study of T cells in Graves' hyperthyroidism and ophthalmopathy. Researchers amplified the TCR beta CDR3 regions from RNA transcripts. Using the HTBI primer set, a first-round RT-PCR was run on the TCR CDR3. A single record per CDR3 protein comes from TCRdb applying MiXCR to the multiplex PCR reads. Seen here are 550,000 to 650,000 distinct CDR3 sequences, around 13% observed once, and the top ten hold 11% to 15%. Sequences were obtained from blood. The source is a middle-aged woman with Graves' hyperthyroidism.

The V and J genes are TRBV6-2 or TRBV6-3 and TRBJ1-1; D may be TRBD1 (5 bases). V shed 6 bases and J shed 4 bases, with 12 bases lying between them. Looked up from germline, CDR1 is MNHEY and CDR2 is SVGEGT. The CDR3 is 13 amino acids. The CDR3 coding sequence is TGTGCCAGCAGAAGCCCGGGGGGCACTGAAGCTTTCTTT. As protein: CASRSPGGTEAFF.

This sequence joins TRBV4-1 and TRBJ1-6; D remains unclear. Germline V gene lookup returns CDR1 MGHRA and CDR2 YSYEKL. V gave up 0 bases and J gave up 10 bases, with 4 bases separating them. The CDR3 totals 12 residues. The DNA for the CDR3 is TGCGCCAGCAGCCAAGACGGGTCACCCCTCCACTTT. Its translation: CASSQDGSPLHF.

This clonotype was recorded a few times. The J gene is TRBJ1-3, the V gene TRBV7-2; TRBD1 matches 8 bases. Germline V lookup: CDR1 SGHTA, CDR2 FQGNSA. The ends lost 0 bases at V and 4 bases at J; junction bases unmatched: 5. This CDR3 contains 16 residues. The CDR3 DNA reads as TGTGCCAGCAGCTTAGCCGGGACAGGTTTCGGAAACACCATATATTTT. This codes for CASSLAGTGFGNTIYF.

V gene TRBV4-1 combines with J gene TRBJ2-3, with 9 nucleotides matching TRBD2. Germline assignment: CDR1 MGHRA and CDR2 YSYEKL. The CDR3 extends over 14 amino acids. The junction had 6 bases not matched to a gene; V was cut back by 0 bases and J by 11 bases. CDR3 region: CASSQDGAGGMQYF. The CDR3 DNA reads TGCGCCAGCAGCCAAGACGGAGCGGGAGGTATGCAGTATTTT.

At least ten counts were recorded for this clonotype. CDR3 sequence (DNA): TGTGCCTGGAGTCCCGTGGTGGCTGAAGCTTTCTTT. This translates into CAWSPVVAEAFF. The chain employs TRBV30 and TRBJ1-1; no reliable D call. This CDR3 comprises 12 residues. The V and J ends lost 2 bases and 6 bases respectively, with 10 bases between them. The germline gives CDR1 GTSNPN, CDR2 SVGIG (reference sequence).

This chain links TRBV19 with TRBJ2-1; 12 bases line up with TRBD2. V was pared by 4 bases and J by 8 bases, with 6 bases of the junction left unmatched. Germline CDR1 is LNHDA and CDR2 is SQIVND (reference sequence). The CDR3 consists of 15 residues. This CDR3 is CASSKRTSGIYEQFF. In DNA form, the CDR3 reads TGTGCCAGTAGTAAACGGACTAGCGGGATCTATGAGCAGTTCTTC.

This chain links TRBV7-9 with TRBJ2-2; D possibly corresponds to TRBD1 (6 bases). Trimming cost V 10 bases and J 0 bases, with 15 bases left between them. This CDR3 has 15 residues. Germline CDR1 is SEHNR and CDR2 is FQNEAQ (reference sequence). The CDR3 region is CATHPGHTNTGELFF. DNA for the CDR3: TGTGCCACTCATCCGGGACATACGAACACCGGGGAGCTGTTTTTT.

This clonotype came up a few times. This chain connects TRBV12-3 or TRBV12-4 to TRBJ1-1; D uncertain. Trimming took off 5 bases at V and 11 bases at J, with 15 bases between the two ends. There are 12 residues in the CDR3. CDR3 sequence reads: CASSLGPMGAFF. The CDR3 DNA sequence: TGTGCCAGCAGTCTTGGCCCCATGGGGGCTTTCTTT.

V gene TRBV29-1 combines with J gene TRBJ2-5; D perhaps matches TRBD1 (6 bases). The V and J ends lost 4 bases and 1 base respectively, with 7 bases between them. Germline lookup yields CDR1 SQVTM and CDR2 ANQGSEA. This CDR3 contains 12 residues. The CDR3 sequence: CSVGTAQETQYF. Here the CDR3 DNA reads TGCAGCGTTGGGACAGCCCAAGAGACCCAGTACTTC.

In this sample, this clonotype turned up many times. J is TRBJ2-7 and V is TRBV30, with TRBD1 identical over 7 bases. Unmatched junction bases numbered 4, after V lost 2 bases and J lost 0 bases. The CDR3 spans 14 residues. From germline, CDR1 is GTSNPN and CDR2 SVGIG (reference sequence). The CDR3 DNA follows: TGTGCCTGGAGTCGACAGGGACACTCCTACGAGCAGTACTTC. Protein: CAWSRQGHSYEQYF.

This clonotype was detected many times. The gene calls are TRBV27 and TRBJ2-3; TRBD2 agrees at 10 bases. CDR3 length equals 16 residues. Trimming took 6 bases from V and 1 from J; bases not matched to a gene: 7. CDR1 and CDR2 (germline): MNHEY, SMNVEV (reference sequence). The CDR3 loop reads CASRPIAGGGTDTQYF. DNA for the CDR3: TGTGCCAGCAGACCAATAGCGGGAGGTGGCACAGATACGCAGTATTTT.

The gene calls are TRBV11-2 and TRBJ2-2, with 14 bases fitting TRBD2. CDR3 length: 17 residues. The junction had 7 bases not matched to a gene; V was cut back by 5 bases and J by 5 bases. The germline V gene has CDR1 SGHAT and CDR2 FQNNGV. The chain's CDR3 is CASSAPGTSGRTGELFF. For the CDR3, the DNA is TGTGCCAGCAGCGCACCCGGGACTAGCGGGAGAACCGGGGAGCTGTTTTTT.

This sequence joins TRBV6-1 and TRBJ2-7; 7 bases map to TRBD2. The V and J ends lost 4 bases and 3 bases, in that order; junction bases with no gene match: 3. CDR1 is MNHNS and CDR2 is SASEGT in the germline V gene. This CDR3 is 13 amino acids long. The DNA for the CDR3 is TGTGCCAGCAGTGTTGGGAGGGACTACGAGCAGTACTTC. Translation gives CASSVGRDYEQYF.

This chain uses TRBV18 with TRBJ2-7, with D tentatively TRBD2 (5 bases). The ends were cut back, 1 base at V and 6 bases at J, with 13 bases in the middle. This CDR3 spans 14 amino acids. The germline gives CDR1 KGHSH, CDR2 LQKENI. The CDR3 sequence is CASSPLRLSVEQYF. CDR3 bases: TGTGCCAGCTCACCACTGCGACTATCTGTCGAGCAGTACTTC.